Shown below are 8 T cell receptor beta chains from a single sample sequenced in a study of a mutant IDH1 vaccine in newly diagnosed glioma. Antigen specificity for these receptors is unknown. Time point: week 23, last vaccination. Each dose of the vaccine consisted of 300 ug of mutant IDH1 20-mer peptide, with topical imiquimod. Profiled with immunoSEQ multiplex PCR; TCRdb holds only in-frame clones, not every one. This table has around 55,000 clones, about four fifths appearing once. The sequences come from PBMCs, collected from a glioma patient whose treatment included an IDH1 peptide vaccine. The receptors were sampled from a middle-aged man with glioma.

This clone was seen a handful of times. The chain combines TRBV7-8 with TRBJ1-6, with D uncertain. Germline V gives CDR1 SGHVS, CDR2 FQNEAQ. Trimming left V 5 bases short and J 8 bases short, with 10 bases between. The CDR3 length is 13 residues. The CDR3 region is CASSARWDSPLHF. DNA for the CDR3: TGTGCCAGCAGCGCACGATGGGATTCACCCCTCCACTTT. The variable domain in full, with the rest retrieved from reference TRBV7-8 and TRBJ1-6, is GAGVSQSPRYKVAKRGQDVALRCDPISGHVSLFWYQQALGQGPEFLTYFQNEAQLDKSGLPSDRFFAERPEGSVSTLKIQRTQQEDSAVYLCASSARWDSPLHFGNGTRLTVT.

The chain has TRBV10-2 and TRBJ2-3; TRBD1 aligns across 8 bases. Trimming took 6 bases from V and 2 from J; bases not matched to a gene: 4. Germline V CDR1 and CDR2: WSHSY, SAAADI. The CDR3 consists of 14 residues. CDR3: CASRSRGPTDTQYF. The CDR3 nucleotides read TGCGCCAGCAGAAGCAGGGGGCCCACAGATACGCAGTATTTT.

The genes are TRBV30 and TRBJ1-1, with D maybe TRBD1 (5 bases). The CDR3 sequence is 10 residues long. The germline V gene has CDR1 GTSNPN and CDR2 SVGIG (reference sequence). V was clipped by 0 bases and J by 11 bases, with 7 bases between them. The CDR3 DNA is TGTGCCTGGAGTGTAAAGGGGGCTTTCTTT. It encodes CAWSVKGAFF.

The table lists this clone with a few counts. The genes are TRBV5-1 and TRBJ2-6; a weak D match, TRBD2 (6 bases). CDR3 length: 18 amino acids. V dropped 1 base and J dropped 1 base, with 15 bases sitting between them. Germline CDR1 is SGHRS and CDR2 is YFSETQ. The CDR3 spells CASSLTVPGRSGANVLTF. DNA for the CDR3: TGCGCCAGCAGCTTGACAGTCCCGGGGAGGTCTGGGGCCAACGTCCTGACTTTC.

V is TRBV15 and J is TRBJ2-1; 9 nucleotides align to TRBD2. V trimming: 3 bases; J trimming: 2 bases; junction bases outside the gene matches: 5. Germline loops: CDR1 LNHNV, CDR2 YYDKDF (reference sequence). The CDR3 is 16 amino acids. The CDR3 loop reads CATSRVSSGAYNEQFF. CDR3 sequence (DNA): TGTGCCACCAGCAGGGTATCTAGCGGGGCCTACAATGAGCAGTTCTTC.

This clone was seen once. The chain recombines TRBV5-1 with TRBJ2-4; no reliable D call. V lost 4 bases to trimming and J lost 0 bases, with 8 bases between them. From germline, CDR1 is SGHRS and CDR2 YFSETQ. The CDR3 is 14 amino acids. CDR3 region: CASSPRVAKNIQYF. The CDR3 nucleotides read TGCGCCAGCAGCCCTCGAGTAGCCAAAAACATTCAGTACTTC.

CDR3 region: CASSLALGDPHGETQYF. In DNA form, the CDR3 reads TGCGCCAGCAGCTTGGCTCTAGGGGATCCCCATGGGGAGACCCAGTACTTC. This sequence joins TRBV5-1 and TRBJ2-5, with D maybe TRBD1 (5 bases). The CDR3 has 17 residues. V was clipped by 0 bases and J by 5 bases, with 20 bases between them. CDR1 is SGHRS, CDR2 YFSETQ, per germline.

As DNA, the CDR3 is TGTGCCAGCAGTGTCGACAGGGGGAATTCACCCCTCCACTTT. This sequence encodes CASSVDRGNSPLHF. The rearrangement joins TRBV6-5 to TRBJ1-6, with 9 bases fitting TRBD1. The CDR3 is made up of 14 amino acids. The V gene end was trimmed by 5 bases and the J gene end by 7 bases; junction bases not matched to a gene: 3. Germline V gene sequence: CDR1 MNHEY, CDR2 SVGAGI.